Here is one T cell receptor beta chain with its context. These data belong to a study of OX40 agonist ivuxolimab in advanced cancers. The wider study: It was ivuxolimab, an agonistic anti-OX40 (CD134) antibody, that patients were treated with.

Profiling relied on immunoSEQ multiplex PCR, and the TCRdb table lists in-frame clones only, not all of them. Of under 50,000 clones listed, 60% to 85% are singletons. With V trimmed by 3 bases and J by 2 bases, 5 bases remained unmatched. Germline values: CDR1 SGHNT, CDR2 YENEEA. The CDR3 has 16 amino acids. V is TRBV11-3 and J is TRBJ2-5, with TRBD2 matching 11 bases. The sequencing here drew on CD4+ or CD8+ T cells sorted from blood, taken in a trial of the OX40 agonist ivuxolimab. This receptor was obtained from an adult with an advanced solid tumor such as melanoma, head and neck, liver or kidney cancer. CDR3 sequence: CASSFGTSGGQETQYF. The CDR3, as DNA: TGTGCCAGCAGCTTCGGGACTAGCGGAGGGCAAGAGACCCAGTACTTC.